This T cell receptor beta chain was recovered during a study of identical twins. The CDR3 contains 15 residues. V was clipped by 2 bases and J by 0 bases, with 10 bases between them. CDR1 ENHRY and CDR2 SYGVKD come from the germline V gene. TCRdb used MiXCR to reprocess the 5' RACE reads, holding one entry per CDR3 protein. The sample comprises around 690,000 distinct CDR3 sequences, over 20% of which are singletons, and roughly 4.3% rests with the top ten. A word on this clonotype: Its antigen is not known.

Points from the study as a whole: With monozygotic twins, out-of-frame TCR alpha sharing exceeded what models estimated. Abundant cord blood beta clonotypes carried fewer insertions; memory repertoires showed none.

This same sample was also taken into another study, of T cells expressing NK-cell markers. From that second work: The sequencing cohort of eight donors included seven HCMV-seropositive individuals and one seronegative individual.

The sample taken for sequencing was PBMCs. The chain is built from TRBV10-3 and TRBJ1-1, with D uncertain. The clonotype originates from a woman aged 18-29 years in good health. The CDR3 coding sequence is TGTGCCATCAGTGAGAGAGCAGAGATGAACACTGAAGCTTTCTTT. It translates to CAISERAEMNTEAFF.